Here is one TCR beta chain with its context. The clone's antigen remains unknown. The sample holds no much larger clone one base away, and base qualities are not on file. The trial excluded patients who had a history of autoimmune disease or who were on systemic immunosuppression. In every dose cohort, peripheral blood was drawn for TCR sequencing at baseline, cycle 4 day 1, and cycle 7 day 1. The samples were taken from a phase I, first-in-human, multicenter, open-label dose-escalation trial of ivuxolimab. Adults with locally advanced or metastatic melanoma, renal cell, hepatocellular, or head and neck squamous cell carcinoma were enrolled in the trial. Before TCR sequencing, CD4+ T cells and CD8+ T cells were sorted from peripheral blood as separate populations. The data stem from a study of OX40 agonist ivuxolimab in advanced cancers. In terms of the full investigation: The costimulatory receptor OX40 (CD134) was targeted by ivuxolimab, a fully human IgG2 agonistic monoclonal antibody. Intravenous ivuxolimab was administered to patients every 2 weeks at six dose levels: 0.01, 0.1, 0.3, 1.5, 3 and 10 mg/kg. Of the roughly 52 dose-escalation patients, hepatocellular carcinoma was present in some 19, melanoma in roughly 15, renal cell carcinoma in 9 and head and neck cancer in 9. The dose-escalation cohort was roughly 83% male with a mean age of about 60 years, ranging from roughly 20 to 80. Prior anti-PD-1, anti-PD-L1 or anti-CTLA-4 therapy was permitted, and checkpoint inhibitors had been received by roughly two fifths of dose-escalation patients. Partial responses occurred in three dose-escalation patients, of whom one had hepatocellular carcinoma and two had cutaneous melanoma. Peripheral TCRbeta sequencing was intended to test whether TCR sequence diversity was altered and clonal T-cell expansion was caused by ivuxolimab. The paper reports the monotherapy dose-escalation portion (N of about 56 patients) of the phase I ivuxolimab trial.

The paper's findings and limits, for the study overall: After ivuxolimab, CD8+ T cells had more expanded clones than CD4+ T cells on average. At doses of 0.1 to 3.0 mg/kg, clonal expansion of both CD4+ and CD8+ T cells in blood was seen between baseline and week 6. The antigen specificity of the peripheral T cells that underwent clonal expansion was not determined. Low levels of normalized T-cell clonal expansion were also seen in some patients who did not respond. Partial responders in the 0.1-3.0 mg/kg groups had among the lowest normalized peripheral clonal expansion, especially among CD8+ T cells.

CDR1 is given as ENHRY and CDR2 as SYGVKD, both from the germline V gene. The junction carries 10 bases between V and J, which are trimmed by 7 bases and 0 bases respectively. From the cysteine through the phenylalanine, the CDR3 covers 14 amino acids. CDR3 DNA only is kept here, 42 bases in frame from base 1. Genomic DNA was isolated from the sorted cells so that the TCRbeta CDR3 region could be sequenced. The immunoSEQ Assay was used for sequencing of TCRbeta CDR3 regions. TCRdb mirrors the immuneACCESS table, restricted to in-frame sequences. Some clones are absent from its copies; in checked studies, under half trace to an unresolved V gene, and the reason for the others is unknown. Here the sample has approximately 82,000 clones; about nine tenths occur a single time. The top ten constitute over 0.55% of the sample.

Sample: CD4+ or CD8+ T cells sorted from blood, taken in a trial of the OX40 agonist ivuxolimab. The clonotype comes from an adult with an advanced solid tumor such as melanoma, head and neck, liver or kidney cancer. The chain joins TRBV10-3 to TRBJ1-3; the D gene is perhaps TRBD1, from 5 matching bases. Here is the DNA: TGTGCCATCAATGTAGGGGTCTCTGGAAACACCATATATTTT. It is translated as CAINVGVSGNTIYF.